A single sample is the source of the 24 T cell receptor beta chains below, sequenced in a study of T cell repertoires in cytomegalovirus infection. TCRdb used MiXCR to reprocess the reads, holding one entry per CDR3 protein. The sample has about 250,000 distinct CDR3 sequences; about a sixth are singletons. Sequences were obtained from CD8+ T cells from PBMCs. These receptors originate from a human donor in good health (CMV status not recorded). Some clones in this sample may be carry-over from other donors' samples.

The J gene is TRBJ1-1, the V gene TRBV19, with TRBD1 matching over 7 bases. The CDR3 is 14 amino acids. Trimming took 3 bases from V and 4 from J; bases not matched to a gene: 5. The V gene's germline CDR1 is LNHDA and CDR2 SQIVND (reference sequence). The CDR3 region is CASSMGQTLTEAFF. The CDR3 region has the DNA TGTGCCAGTAGTATGGGACAGACCCTCACTGAAGCTTTCTTT. Complete variable domain (other parts from reference TRBV19 and TRBJ1-1): DGGITQSPKYLFRKEGQNVTLSCEQNLNHDAMYWYRQDPGQGLRLIYYSQIVNDFQKGDIAEGYSVSREKKESFPLTVTSAQKNPTAFYLCASSMGQTLTEAFFGQGTRLTVV.

This clonotype appeared a few times. This chain uses TRBV4-1 with TRBJ2-3; no clear D gene. The V and J ends lost 4 bases and 2 bases respectively, with 7 bases between them. This CDR3 has 13 amino acids. Germline lookup yields CDR1 MGHRA and CDR2 YSYEKL. The CDR3 region has the DNA TGCGCCAGCAGCCGAGACGTCACAGATACGCAGTATTTT. Translated: CASSRDVTDTQYF.

This rearrangement joins TRBV20-1 to TRBJ1-5; D unclear. V was shortened by 3 bases and J by 5 bases, with 17 bases between the two germline ends. Germline values: CDR1 DFQATT, CDR2 SNEGSKA (reference sequence). The CDR3 extends over 15 amino acids. As DNA, the CDR3 is TGCAGTGCTAGGGGGAACCGAACACCTTATCAGCCCCAGCATTTT. This encodes CSARGNRTPYQPQHF.

This clonotype was counted many times. V is TRBV29-1 and J is TRBJ1-1; D is unclear. This CDR3 has 13 amino acids. Germline CDR1 SQVTM, CDR2 ANQGSEA. The V end was cut by 0 bases, the J end by 5 bases, with 10 bases between. The CDR3 region has the DNA TGCAGCGTTGAAGATCGTCTAGGAACTGAAGCTTTCTTT. Protein product: CSVEDRLGTEAFF.

To note about this clonotype: As the CDR3 is not closed by the conserved phenylalanine or tryptophan, this likely results from a read error. DNA for the CDR3: TGCGCCAGCAGCCAAGCCAGGGGGTATCTCGGCTATGGCTACACCTCC. Amino acid sequence: CASSQARGYLGYGYTS. The chain recombines TRBV4-3 with TRBJ1-2; 7 bases are shared with TRBD1. J lost 4 bases, V lost 1 base, and 9 bases had no gene match. Per the germline V gene, CDR1 is LGHNA and CDR2 is YSLEER. The CDR3 is 16 amino acids.

This clonotype was seen a handful of times. V and J are TRBV6-1 and TRBJ1-2; 7 bases align to TRBD1. The junction had 7 bases not matched to a gene; V was cut back by 1 base and J by 5 bases. The germline V gene has CDR1 MNHNS and CDR2 SASEGT. CDR3 length: 15 amino acids. The CDR3 region has the DNA TGTGCCAGCAGTGAAGGGACAGGCGACTGGTATGGCTACACCTTC. It translates to CASSEGTGDWYGYTF.

J is TRBJ2-7 and V is TRBV13; 10 bases align to TRBD1. The CDR3 runs 13 residues. The junction had 3 bases not matched to a gene; V was cut back by 7 bases and J by 3 bases. The V gene's germline CDR1 is PRHDT and CDR2 FYEKMQ (reference sequence). As DNA, the CDR3 is TGTGCCAGCAAAGGACAGGGGGTCTACGAGCAGTACTTC. This encodes CASKGQGVYEQYF.

The table lists this clonotype with a few counts. J is TRBJ2-1 and V is TRBV28; unclear D gene. CDR1 MDHEN and CDR2 SYDVKM come from the germline V gene. V lost 4 bases and J 5 bases, leaving 6 bases between the germline ends. The length of the CDR3 is 12 residues. The CDR3 is CASSYENNEQFF. CDR3 in DNA: TGTGCCAGCAGTTACGAAAACAATGAGCAGTTCTTC.

The chain joins TRBV3-1 to TRBJ2-3; D is undetermined. V lost 3 bases and J 6 bases, leaving 4 bases between the germline ends. The V gene's germline CDR1 is LGHDT and CDR2 YNNKEL (reference sequence). CDR3 length: 11 residues. The chain's CDR3 is CASSHRDTQYF. CDR3 coding DNA: TGTGCCAGCAGCCACAGGGATACGCAGTATTTT.

There are many counts of this clonotype. The J gene is TRBJ2-1, the V gene TRBV7-9; D is unclear. This CDR3 is built from 12 residues. Between the trimmed V and J ends, which lost 5 bases and 3 bases, there was a span of 5 bases. Per germline, CDR1 SEHNR and CDR2 FQNEAQ (reference sequence). CDR3 residues: CASSVDYNEQFF. Written as DNA, the CDR3 is TGTGCCAGCAGCGTCGACTACAATGAGCAGTTCTTC.

The sample holds many counts of this clonotype. The chain recombines TRBV7-2 with TRBJ1-4; TRBD1 matches at 8 bases. CDR3 length equals 17 residues. Losses at the gene ends were 0 bases for V and 3 bases for J; bases not matched to a gene: 6. CDR1 and CDR2 (germline): SGHTA, FQGNSA. This CDR3 reads CASSLAPQGAPNEKLFF. CDR3 coding DNA: TGTGCCAGCAGCTTAGCCCCTCAGGGGGCGCCTAATGAAAAACTGTTTTTT. The whole variable domain, filled in from reference TRBV7-2 and TRBJ1-4, reads GAGVSQSPSNKVTEKGKDVELRCDPISGHTALYWYRQSLGQGLEFLIYFQGNSAPDKSGLPSDRFSAERTGGSVSTLTIQRTQQEDSAVYLCASSLAPQGAPNEKLFFGSGTQLSVL.

The chain is built from TRBV19 and TRBJ2-3, with TRBD2 matching 7 bases. The germline V gene encodes CDR1 LNHDA and CDR2 SQIVND (reference sequence). The CDR3 runs to 15 residues. Trimming removed 7 bases from V and 0 bases from J; junction bases left unmatched: 7. Written as DNA, the CDR3 is TGTGCCAGTACCCCCGGGGGGACGAGCACAGATACGCAGTATTTT. Its translation: CASTPGGTSTDTQYF.

This clonotype occurred a few times. This rearrangement joins TRBV18 to TRBJ1-1; maybe TRBD1 (5 bases). Trimming stripped 1 base from V and 7 bases from J, with 13 bases between. Germline V CDR1 and CDR2: KGHSH, LQKENI. The CDR3 sequence is 14 residues long. This CDR3 is CASSPRDRTYEAFF. In nucleotides, the CDR3 is TGTGCCAGCTCACCACGGGACCGCACTTATGAAGCTTTCTTT.

The chain links TRBV19 to TRBJ2-1; D is undetermined. CDR1 is LNHDA and CDR2 is SQIVND in the germline V gene (reference sequence). Trimming pared 8 bases from V and 0 bases from J, leaving 11 bases between. The CDR3 length is 14 residues. In DNA, the CDR3 is TGTGCCAGTCGAACACGGAGCTCCTACAATGAGCAGTTCTTC. Residues: CASRTRSSYNEQFF. The variable domain in full, completed from reference TRBV19 and TRBJ2-1, reads DGGITQSPKYLFRKEGQNVTLSCEQNLNHDAMYWYRQDPGQGLRLIYYSQIVNDFQKGDIAEGYSVSREKKESFPLTVTSAQKNPTAFYLCASRTRSSYNEQFFGPGTRLTVL.

This clonotype was observed a handful of times. The chain couples TRBV9 to TRBJ2-3; 14 positions match TRBD2. Trimming took 0 bases from V and 8 from J; bases not matched to a gene: 2. The CDR3 has 15 amino acids. Germline V gene sequence: CDR1 SGDLS, CDR2 YYNGEE. The CDR3 DNA reads as TGTGCCAGCAGCGTAGACGGACTAGCGGGAGGTACGCAGTATTTT. It codes for CASSVDGLAGGTQYF.

Many counts were recorded for this clonotype. The chain recombines TRBV12-3 or TRBV12-4 with TRBJ2-1; the match to TRBD1 covers 8 bases. This CDR3 comprises 17 residues. Unmatched junction bases numbered 15, after V lost 5 bases and J lost 6 bases. The CDR3, as DNA: TGTGCCAGCAGTCACACCCCCGGACAGGGCAGCGGCAATGAGCAGTTCTTC. It is translated as CASSHTPGQGSGNEQFF.

This clonotype was counted only a few times. This chain uses TRBV12-5 with TRBJ1-5; 8 nucleotides align to TRBD1. Losses at the gene ends were 6 bases for V and 7 bases for J; bases not matched to a gene: 14. Germline V gene sequence: CDR1 LGHNT, CDR2 FRNRAP. The CDR3 runs 16 residues. The CDR3 spells CASGSHRQGIGQPQHF. CDR3 coding DNA: TGTGCTAGTGGCTCCCACAGACAGGGGATAGGGCAGCCCCAGCATTTT.

This clonotype has ten or more counts. CDR3 coding DNA: TGTGCCAGCAGTGATACGTCGGGGGGCCGATCCTACAATGAGCAGTTCTTC. Amino acid sequence: CASSDTSGGRSYNEQFF. The chain recombines TRBV2 with TRBJ2-1, with D tentatively TRBD2 (7 bases). Germline CDR1 and CDR2: SNHLY and FYNNEI. The CDR3 totals 17 residues. Between the trimmed V and J ends, which lost 3 bases and 1 base, there was a span of 16 bases.

This clonotype showed up just once. This sequence may be a read error, since a much larger clone differs from it by one base. The chain links TRBV12-3 or TRBV12-4 to TRBJ1-4, with D unclear. There are 14 residues in the CDR3. In nucleotides, the CDR3 is TGTGCCAGCTGTTTGAGGTCAACTAATGAAAAACTGTTTTTT. Amino acid sequence: CASCLRSTNEKLFF.

The chain has TRBV20-1 and TRBJ2-2; 11 bases agree with TRBD1. Trimming removed 2 bases from V and 7 bases from J; junction bases left unmatched: 3. This CDR3 contains 14 residues. The germline CDR1 and CDR2 sequences are DFQATT and SNEGSKA (reference sequence). In nucleotides, the CDR3 is TGCAGTGCTAGATCGGGACAGGGGGGCGGGGAGCTGTTTTTT. Translated: CSARSGQGGGELFF.

This clonotype has more than one count but fewer than ten. The genes are TRBV20-1 and TRBJ2-1; D gene ambiguous. The V and J ends lost 0 bases and 4 bases respectively, with 13 bases between them. CDR1 DFQATT and CDR2 SNEGSKA come from the germline V gene (reference sequence). The CDR3 runs 15 residues. The CDR3 is CSARDLALSYNEQFF. In nucleotides, the CDR3 is TGCAGTGCTAGAGATCTGGCCTTAAGTTACAATGAGCAGTTCTTC.

Of note for this clonotype: This may be a read error, as it is one base from a much larger clone. The chain joins TRBV7-8 to TRBJ1-2; TRBD1 might be the D (5 bases). Germline assignment: CDR1 SGHVS and CDR2 FQNEAQ. The CDR3 contains 12 residues. The CDR3 coding sequence is TGTGCCAACAGCTCCGGGGGCTATGGCTACACCTTC. Protein product: CANSSGGYGYTF.

This clonotype has ten or more counts. The gene calls are TRBV25-1 and TRBJ1-1, with no clear D. CDR3 length equals 15 residues. Looked up from germline, CDR1 is MGHDK and CDR2 is SYGVNS. Trimming pared 8 bases from V and 4 bases from J, leaving 20 bases between. The CDR3 DNA sequence: TGTGCCAGCTGCCCCGGCGGGAGGGAGGCCACTGAAGCTTTCTTT. Its protein is CASCPGGREATEAFF.

A note on this clonotype: This may be a read error, as it is one base from a much larger clone. The V and J genes are TRBV12-3 or TRBV12-4 and TRBJ1-2; possible D gene TRBD1, 5 bases. The V gene lost 9 bases and the J gene lost 2 bases, with 13 bases spanning the gap. The CDR3 is 13 amino acids. Here the CDR3 reads CASGRGSNYGYTF. DNA of the CDR3: TGTGCCAGTGGAAGGGGTTCGAACTATGGCTACACCTTC.